This TCR beta chain was found in a study of blood T cells in healthy people across ages. With a J-beta primer mix and a sample-barcoded 5' primer, a second PCR ran 7 to 11 cycles. TCRdb called the 5' RACE reads again in MiXCR, with one record for every CDR3 protein. The sample shows some 640,000 distinct CDR3 sequences, roughly 49% of them seen only once. After removal of 2 bases from V and 1 base from J, the junction contained 6 bases not matched to a gene. This CDR3 region has 16 residues. Germline CDR1 is DFQATT and CDR2 is SNEGSKA (reference sequence). The rearrangement joins TRBV20-1 to TRBJ2-1; TRBD2 matches 9 bases. The origin of this receptor is a woman aged 55-69 years in good health. Sequencing input: blood. The CDR3 reads CSARYSGRGSYNEQFF. The CDR3 DNA reads TGCAGTGCTAGATATAGCGGGAGAGGGTCCTACAATGAGCAGTTCTTC.